A selection of T cell receptor beta chains follows, all from one sample in a study of blood T cell repertoires in COVID-19. The data were produced by immunoSEQ multiplex PCR, yet TCRdb's version contains in-frame clones alone and is incomplete. This sample yields about 670,000 clones, of which about 90% are seen a single time; about 0.24% belongs to the top ten. Material for sequencing was peripheral blood. These receptors all stem from a woman aged 18 to 35 with acute or convalescent COVID-19. Both conserved end residues are part of each CDR3. A D gene is named only where the DNA matches it firmly.

>TRBV6-6|NA|TRBJ1-1
TGTGCCAGCAGTCCTCAGGATAACACTGAAGCTTTCTTT
CASSPQDNTEAFF
>TRBV5-6|TRBD2|TRBJ2-3
TGTGCCAGCAGCGCTGTCCGGGGAGGGGAAGATACGCAGTATTTT
CASSAVRGGEDTQYF
>TRBV5-5|NA|TRBJ1-1
TGTGCCAGCAGCTTCGGTCGGGGCACTGAAGCTTTCTTT
CASSFGRGTEAFF
>TRBV27|TRBD1|TRBJ2-3
TGTGCCAGCAGTTTCTTAGGGACAGGGGATAGCACAGATACGCAGTATTTT
CASSFLGTGDSTDTQYF
>TRBV9|TRBD2|TRBJ2-3
TGTGCCAGCACCCGAGCGGGGACCCGCACAGATACGCAGTATTTT
CASTRAGTRTDTQYF
>TRBV10-3|NA|TRBJ1-2
TGTGCCATCAGTGATGGGGGCCACTATGGCTACACCTTC
CAISDGGHYGYTF
>TRBV19|NA|TRBJ1-2
TGTGCCAGTCATTCTCTCATACGGGGGGTAGGAGGCTACACCTTC
CASHSLIRGVGGYTF
>TRBV6-5|TRBD1|TRBJ1-6
TGTGCCAGCCTGGGACAGGGTCTTAATTCACCCCTCCACTTT
CASLGQGLNSPLHF
>TRBV30|TRBD1|TRBJ1-2
TGTGCCTGGAGTGTAGTGAATCAACTACAGGGGAACTATGGCTACACCTTC
CAWSVVNQLQGNYGYTF
>TRBV6-5|TRBD1|TRBJ1-3
TGTGCCAGCAGACAGACAGGGGAGGCCATATATTTT
CASRQTGEAIYF
>TRBV19|NA|TRBJ2-3
TGTGCCAGTAGAAGGCAGGGGTCCCTCACAGATACGCAGTATTTT
CASRRQGSLTDTQYF